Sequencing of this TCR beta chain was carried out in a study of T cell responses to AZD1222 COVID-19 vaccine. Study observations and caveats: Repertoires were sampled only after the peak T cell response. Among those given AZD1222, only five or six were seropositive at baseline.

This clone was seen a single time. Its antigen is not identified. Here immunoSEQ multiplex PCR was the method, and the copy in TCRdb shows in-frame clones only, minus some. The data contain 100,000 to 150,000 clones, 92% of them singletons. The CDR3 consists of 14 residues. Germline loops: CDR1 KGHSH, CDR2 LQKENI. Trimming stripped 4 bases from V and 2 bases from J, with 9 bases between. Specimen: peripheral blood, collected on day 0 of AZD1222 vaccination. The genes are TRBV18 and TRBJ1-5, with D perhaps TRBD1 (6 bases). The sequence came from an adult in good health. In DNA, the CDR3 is TGTGCCAGCTCACAGGGGGGAGGCAATCAGCCCCAGCATTTT. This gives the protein CASSQGGGNQPQHF.